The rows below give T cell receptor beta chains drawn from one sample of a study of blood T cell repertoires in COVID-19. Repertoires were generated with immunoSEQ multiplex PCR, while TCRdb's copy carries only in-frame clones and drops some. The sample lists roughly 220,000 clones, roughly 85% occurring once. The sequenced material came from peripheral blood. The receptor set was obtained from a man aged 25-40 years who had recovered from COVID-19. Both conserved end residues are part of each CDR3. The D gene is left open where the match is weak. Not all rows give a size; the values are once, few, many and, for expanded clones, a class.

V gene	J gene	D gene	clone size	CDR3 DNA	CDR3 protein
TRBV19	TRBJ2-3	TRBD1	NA	TGTGCCAGTAGTGCGGCCGGGACAGGGTTTCTCGGTACGCAGTATTTT	CASSAAGTGFLGTQYF
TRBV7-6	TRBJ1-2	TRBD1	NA	TGTGCCAGCAGACCAACAGGGGGCTATGGCTACACCTTC	CASRPTGGYGYTF
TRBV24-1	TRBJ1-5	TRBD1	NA	TGTGCCACCAGTCGGACAGGGTTCCAGCCCCAGCATTTT	CATSRTGFQPQHF
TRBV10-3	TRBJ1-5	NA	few	TGTGCCATCAGCCCAGGGCGGGATAGCAATCAGCCCCAGCATTTT	CAISPGRDSNQPQHF
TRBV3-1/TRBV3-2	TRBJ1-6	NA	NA	TGTGCCAGCAGCACAAAAGCGAGGAATTCACCCCTCCACTTT	CASSTKARNSPLHF
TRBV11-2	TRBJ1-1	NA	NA	TGTGCCAGCAGCTTAGGAATAGGGGGAGCTTTCTTT	CASSLGIGGAFF
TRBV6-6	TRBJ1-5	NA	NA	TGTGCCAGCAGTTACACCCGGTTGAGGGGGGGACAGCCCCAGCATTTT	CASSYTRLRGGQPQHF
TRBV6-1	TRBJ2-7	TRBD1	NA	TGTGCCAGCAGTGAAGCGGGGACAGGGGACTACGAGCAGTACTTC	CASSEAGTGDYEQYF
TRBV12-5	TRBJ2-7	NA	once	TGTGCTAGTGGTTTGGATCTCTACGAGCAGTACTTC	CASGLDLYEQYF
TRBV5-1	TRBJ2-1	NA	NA	TGCGCCAGCAGCCAAAGACAGAGTACTAACAATGAGCAGTTCTTC	CASSQRQSTNNEQFF
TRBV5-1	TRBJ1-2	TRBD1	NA	TGCGCCAGCAGCTTGGGGACCCCGGGACAGCCGTACGGCTACACCTTC	CASSLGTPGQPYGYTF
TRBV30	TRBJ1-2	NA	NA	TGTGCCTGGAGAGCCGGGGGGCACACCTTC	CAWRAGGHTF
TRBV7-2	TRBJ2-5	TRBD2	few	TGTGCCAGCAGCACAAGGACTAGCGATCAAGAGACCCAGTACTTC	CASSTRTSDQETQYF
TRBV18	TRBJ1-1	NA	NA	TGTGCCAGCTCAGCGATGAGGGGACACATGAACACTGAAGCTTTCTTT	CASSAMRGHMNTEAFF
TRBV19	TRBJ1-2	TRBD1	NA	TGTGCCAGCTCCCCAGGGGGCGATAACTATGGCTACACCTTC	CASSPGGDNYGYTF
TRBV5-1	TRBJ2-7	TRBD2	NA	TGCGCCAGCAGCTTGACCCCGACTAGCGGGTCAGGGGAGCAGTACTTC	CASSLTPTSGSGEQYF
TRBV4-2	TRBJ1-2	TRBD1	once	TGTGCCAGCAGCCAAGATCCTGTTGTGCTCGGACAGGGCCAAGGCTACACCTTC	CASSQDPVVLGQGQGYTF
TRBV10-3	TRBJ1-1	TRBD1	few	TGTGCCATCAGTGAGTGGGACAGTGCCACTGAAGCTTTCTTT	CAISEWDSATEAFF
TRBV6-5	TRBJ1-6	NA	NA	TGTGCCAGCAGCGCCGTGCAGGTGTCACCCCTCCACTTT	CASSAVQVSPLHF
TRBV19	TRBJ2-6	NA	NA	TGTGCCAGTAGTTTCCGCTCTGGGGCCAACGTCCTGACTTTC	CASSFRSGANVLTF
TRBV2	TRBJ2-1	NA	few	TGTGCCAGCAGTGAGGGCAGGGAGGACAATGAGCAGTTCTTC	CASSEGREDNEQFF
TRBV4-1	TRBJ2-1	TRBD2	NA	TGCGCCAGCCGGCTAGCGGGGGGGAACTACAATGAGCAGTTCTTC	CASRLAGGNYNEQFF
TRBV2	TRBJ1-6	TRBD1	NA	TGTGCCAGCAGGAAACGGGACAGGGTATCACCCCTCCACTTT	CASRKRDRVSPLHF
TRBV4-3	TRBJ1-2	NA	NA	TGCGCCAGCAGCCAAGACCGTGGGGGCCATGGCTACACCTTC	CASSQDRGGHGYTF